This TCR beta chain was identified in a study of cytomegalovirus exposure and HLA in healthy donors. The CDR3 is made up of 17 amino acids. The V end was cut by 5 bases, the J end by 5 bases, with 24 bases between. Germline assignment: CDR1 SGHAT and CDR2 FQNNGV. Vbeta (60) and Jbeta (13) primers were used in the PCR. Sequencing was performed with immunoSEQ multiplex PCR; in TCRdb, only in-frame clones are kept and a portion is missing. Of under 130,000 clones in the sample, around 60% were seen once. The clonotype comes from a woman aged 45-65 years in good health and CMV-seronegative. Sequenced sample: PBMCs. The V gene is TRBV11-2, the J gene TRBJ2-5; no definite D call. CDR3 residues: CASSTKNPRSLSETQYF. CDR3 in DNA: TGTGCCAGCAGCACCAAGAACCCACGGAGTTTATCGGAGACCCAGTACTTC.